This entry features one TCR beta chain sequence. This clonotype has only a few counts. The antigen it recognizes is unknown. The record has no base qualities; no much larger clone is one base away. The library was generated by 5' RACE. PCR with KAPA HiFi used TCRalpha or TCRbeta constant-region primers plus a P20EA primer, followed by nested second PCR with CA2 or CB2. TCR genes were amplified by unbiased adaptor ligation RT-PCR, with reverse transcription by Superscript III and a polyT18-containing BSL-18E primer. Once second-strand synthesis and blunting were done, the P10EA/P20EA adaptor was ligated onto the 5' end of the cDNA, and NotI digestion came next. For both the first and second PCRs, 15 to 20 cycles of 98 degrees C for 20 s, 65 degrees C for 30 s and 72 degrees C for 1 min were run. Amplicons were indexed with the Nextera XT Index kit v2 Set A, pooled equimolarly and quantified on a Qubit 2.0 Fluorometer. Sequencing was carried out on the Illumina MiSeq platform with 2x300 bp paired-end reads. On the authors' methods: Repertoire Genesis software ver.1.0 assigned each read to V and J genes according to the highest identity with IMGT reference sequences. The CDR3 region was defined as running from Cys104 to Phe118 plus Gly119 and was then translated, while a unique sequence read was defined by a distinct combination of V, J and CDR3 amino acids. Shared V|J combinations were selected when significance was reached in both a Fisher's exact test in edgeR and a Mann Whitney U test. After singletons were removed and 500 repertoire combinations were bootstrapped, the repertoire dissimilarity index was calculated with the R rdi package. Clones were called with MiXCR by TCRdb after fastp trimmed the public reads at Q25, and only in-frame beta chains were retained. Identical CDR3 proteins give one entry, which carries the most common genes and DNA. These V and J calls are TCRdb output, not the study's own analysis. The sample includes 5,700 or so distinct CDR3 sequences, with 20% to 25% observed a single time. The ten top clones hold around 30% of the sample.

Enrollment excluded patients who had received neoadjuvant chemotherapy or who had no clinical information. The TCR-sequenced cases shown were male and underwent subtotal esophagectomy with 2- or 3-field lymphadenectomy. RNA was isolated from bulk tumor tissue sections using a Qiagen AllPrep kit, and no T-cell sorting was performed. Until RNA extraction, small sections of surgically resected tumor tissue were kept in RNAlater reagent at -80 degrees C. The source of the sample is a study of esophageal squamous cell carcinoma tumors (dated by TCRdb to the early 2020s). Study-wide context: Patients were split into immuno relation high and low groups by principal component analysis with K-means clustering of immunohistochemical T-cell and checkpoint marker values. Across the roughly ten cases, approximately 1,700,000 TCRalpha and some 1,300,000 TCRbeta total reads were obtained, of which approximately 31,000 and 34,000 were unique. The goal of the study was to evaluate both the diversity of the TCR repertoire and the shared TCR repertoires of T cells inside the tumor environment of esophageal squamous cell carcinoma. The wider cohort comprised around 50 surgically treated esophageal squamous cell carcinoma patients in Japan, with 20 or so high and approximately 30 low immuno relation cases. TCR sequencing was performed on 10 or so patients, consisting of five randomly selected high immuno relation cases and five background-matched low immuno relation cases.

Here V drops 7 bases and J drops 8 bases, and the junction holds 10 bases not matched to any gene. There are 15 amino acids in the CDR3, from cysteine to phenylalanine inclusive. The kept DNA is CDR3 alone, 45 bases in frame from the first base. In the germline V gene, CDR1 corresponds to SGHTA and CDR2 to FQGNSA. Beyond this particular receptor, the publication reports: TCR repertoire analysis included only a few cases, and CDR3 clonotype-level investigation was not performed. Total TCR repertoire counts did not differ between groups, but significant repertoire counts were higher in the high immuno relation group. TCRalpha and TCRbeta chains were sequenced separately, so chain pairing and recognized antigens remained unknown. Twenty-seven TRAV|TRAJ and 23 TRBV|TRBJ combinations appeared shared among high immuno relation cases, including TRAV13-1|TRAJ22 and TRBV7-9|TRBJ2-7. Because TCRalphabeta repertoire variation was large, shared V|J recombination candidates may have been selected by chance. Three of the 10 cases showed a single dominant TCRalpha VJ recombination with apparently reduced TCRalpha diversity.

Sequenced: tumor tissue. The source is a man aged 45-85 years with esophageal squamous cell carcinoma. The V gene is TRBV7-2 and the J gene is TRBJ2-3, with 12 bases matching TRBD2. The CDR3 protein is CASTLRLAGAGTQYF. DNA sequence: TGTGCCAGCACTCTGCGACTAGCGGGAGCGGGTACGCAGTATTTT.